Listed below are T cell receptor beta chains from one sample, sequenced in a study of T cell responses to AZD1222 COVID-19 vaccine. The protocol was immunoSEQ multiplex PCR, while the TCRdb copy is restricted to in-frame clones and leaves out a portion. Among around 140,000 clones listed, roughly 86% were seen once. The source was peripheral blood, collected 28 days after the second AZD1222 dose. The receptors were gathered from an adult who received the AZD1222 COVID-19 vaccine. CDR3s leave out the opening cysteine and the closing phenylalanine or tryptophan.

v_call	cdr3_length	j_call	cdr3_aa
TRBV3-1/TRBV3-2	14	TRBJ1-1	ASSQAMAFMNTEAF
TRBV25-1	12	TRBJ1-5	ASNRDGYNQPQH
TRBV7-9	13	TRBJ1-2	ASSTKGHANYGYT
TRBV6-5	13	TRBJ1-3	ASSYSEGSGNTIY
TRBV2	11	TRBJ2-5	ASRTGSGETQY
TRBV2	16	TRBJ1-2	ASSERLAAFDTEDGYT
TRBV4-2	13	TRBJ1-4	ASSRTGENVEKLF
TRBV7-9	12	TRBJ1-5	ASSRDGFNQPQH
TRBV11-1	13	TRBJ2-2	ASSFGGRGTGELF
TRBV2	11	TRBJ1-2	ASGQGGQRGYT
TRBV6-1	17	TRBJ2-7	ASSEGTSGSLGVWYEQY
TRBV21-1	11	TRBJ2-1	ASSKPGGSEQF
TRBV19	11	TRBJ1-1	ASSISRGTEAF
TRBV11-2	10	TRBJ1-3	ASSPVGNTIY
TRBV18	12	TRBJ2-7	ASSLATGTYEQY
TRBV7-6	12	TRBJ2-2	ASRGQGDTGELF
TRBV9	12	TRBJ1-3	ASSVKGIQDTIY
TRBV6-4	7	TRBJ1-2	ASTRGYT
TRBV9	14	TRBJ2-1	ASSVVGQGVYNEQF
TRBV29-1	11	TRBJ1-1	SVKRQGTPEAF
TRBV10-3	12	TRBJ1-3	AITAVSSGNTIY
TRBV2	11	TRBJ2-7	ASRGLVTYEQY
TRBV14	13	TRBJ1-2	ASSQGRDTDYGYT
TRBV28	12	TRBJ1-5	AAAVGGGGQPQH
TRBV5-1	12	TRBJ2-1	ASSLGQNTGEQF
TRBV6-6	10	TRBJ1-2	AADRAGYGYT
TRBV5-1	11	TRBJ1-2	ASSLGPRDGPY
TRBV15	13	TRBJ1-4	ATGVRGTGTEKLF
TRBV29-1	11	TRBJ1-2	SVAESIGHGYT
TRBV19	13	TRBJ2-7	ASRYGVASSYEQY
TRBV7-2	11	TRBJ2-1	ASSSGTQGEQF
TRBV28	11	TRBJ1-2	ASSLPLGGGYT
TRBV14	13	TRBJ2-1	ASSRTDPLADEQF
TRBV14	11	TRBJ1-1	ASSQAMNTEAF
TRBV5-1	13	TRBJ2-4	ASSFRVLAKNIQY
TRBV25-1	11	TRBJ1-5	ASSEASNQPQH
TRBV7-2	12	TRBJ1-1	ASSYGTANTEAF
TRBV19	16	TRBJ2-1	ASSIDGVGLAFYNEQF
TRBV20-1	11	TRBJ1-4	SASRTRNEKLF
TRBV18	13	TRBJ2-5	ASSLRPRDWETQY